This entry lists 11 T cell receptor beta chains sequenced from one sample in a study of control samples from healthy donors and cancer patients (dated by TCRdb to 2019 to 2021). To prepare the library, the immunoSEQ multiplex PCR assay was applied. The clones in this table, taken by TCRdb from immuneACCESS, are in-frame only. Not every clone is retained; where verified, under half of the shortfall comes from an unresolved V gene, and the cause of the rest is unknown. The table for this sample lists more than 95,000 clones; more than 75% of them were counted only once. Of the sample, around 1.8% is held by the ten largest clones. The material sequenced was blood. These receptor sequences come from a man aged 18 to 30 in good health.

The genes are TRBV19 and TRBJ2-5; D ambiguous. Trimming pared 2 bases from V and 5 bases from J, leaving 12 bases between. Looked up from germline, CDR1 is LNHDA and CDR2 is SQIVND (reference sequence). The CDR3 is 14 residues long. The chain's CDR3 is CASSISPNGETQYF. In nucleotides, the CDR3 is TGTGCCAGTAGTATATCTCCAAATGGGGAGACCCAGTACTTC.

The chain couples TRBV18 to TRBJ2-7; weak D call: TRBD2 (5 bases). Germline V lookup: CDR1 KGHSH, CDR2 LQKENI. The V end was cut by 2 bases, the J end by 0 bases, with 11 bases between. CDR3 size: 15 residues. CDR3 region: CASSPTREISYEQYF. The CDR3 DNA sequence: TGTGCCAGCTCACCAACGAGGGAAATCTCCTACGAGCAGTACTTC.

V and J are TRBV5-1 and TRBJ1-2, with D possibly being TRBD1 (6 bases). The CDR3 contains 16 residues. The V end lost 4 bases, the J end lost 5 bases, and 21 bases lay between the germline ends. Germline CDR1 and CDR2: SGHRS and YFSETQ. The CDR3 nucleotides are TGCGCCAGCAGCCTCGGACAGCCAGGAGAATCTTATGGCTACACCTTC. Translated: CASSLGQPGESYGYTF.

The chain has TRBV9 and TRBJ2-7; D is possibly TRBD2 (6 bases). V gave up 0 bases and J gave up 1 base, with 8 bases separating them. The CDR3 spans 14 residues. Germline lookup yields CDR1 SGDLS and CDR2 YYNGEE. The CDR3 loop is CASSVEGRSYEQYF. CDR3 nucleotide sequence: TGTGCCAGCAGCGTAGAAGGGAGGTCCTACGAGCAGTACTTC.

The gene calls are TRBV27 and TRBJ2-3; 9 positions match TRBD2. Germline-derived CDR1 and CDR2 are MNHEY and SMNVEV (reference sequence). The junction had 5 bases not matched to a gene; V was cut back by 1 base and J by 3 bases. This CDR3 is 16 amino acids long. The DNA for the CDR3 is TGTGCCAGCAGTTTATTGGGCGGGAGGGGGACAGATACGCAGTATTTT. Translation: CASSLLGGRGTDTQYF.

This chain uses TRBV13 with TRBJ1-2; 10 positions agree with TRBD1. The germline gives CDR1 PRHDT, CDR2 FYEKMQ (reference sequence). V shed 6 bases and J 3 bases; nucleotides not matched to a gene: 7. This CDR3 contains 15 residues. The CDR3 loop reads CASSPSGTGDYGYTF. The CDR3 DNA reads TGTGCCAGCAGTCCATCGGGGACAGGGGACTATGGCTACACCTTC.

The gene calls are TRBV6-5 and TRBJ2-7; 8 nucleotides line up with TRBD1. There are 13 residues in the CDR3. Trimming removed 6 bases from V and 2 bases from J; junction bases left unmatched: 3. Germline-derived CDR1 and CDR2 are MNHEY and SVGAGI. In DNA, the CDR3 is TGTGCCAGCAGAGAGACAGGGGCCTACGAGCAGTACTTC. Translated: CASRETGAYEQYF.

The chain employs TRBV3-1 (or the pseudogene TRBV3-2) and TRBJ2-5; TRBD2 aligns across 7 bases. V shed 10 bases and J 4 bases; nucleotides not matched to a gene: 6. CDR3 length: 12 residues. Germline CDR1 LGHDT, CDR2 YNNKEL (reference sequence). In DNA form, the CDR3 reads TGTGCCACCCGTTGGGGGGGAGAGACCCAGTACTTC. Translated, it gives CATRWGGETQYF.

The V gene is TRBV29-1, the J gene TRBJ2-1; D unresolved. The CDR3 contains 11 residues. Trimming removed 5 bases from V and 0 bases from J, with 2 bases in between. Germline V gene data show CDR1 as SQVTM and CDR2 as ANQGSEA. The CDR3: CSVPSYNEQFF. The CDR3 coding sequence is TGCAGCGTTCCCTCCTACAATGAGCAGTTCTTC.

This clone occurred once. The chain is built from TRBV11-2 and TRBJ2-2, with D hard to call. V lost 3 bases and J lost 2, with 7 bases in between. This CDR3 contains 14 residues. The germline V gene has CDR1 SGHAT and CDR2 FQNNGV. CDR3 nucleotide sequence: TGTGCCAGCAGCTTCCGATCAAACACCGGGGAGCTGTTTTTT. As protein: CASSFRSNTGELFF.

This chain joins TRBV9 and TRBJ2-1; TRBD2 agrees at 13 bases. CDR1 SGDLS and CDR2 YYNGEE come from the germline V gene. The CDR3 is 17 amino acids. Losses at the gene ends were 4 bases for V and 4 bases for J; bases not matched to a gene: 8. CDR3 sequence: CASSPRTSGSWYNEQFF. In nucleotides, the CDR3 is TGTGCCAGCAGCCCCCGGACTAGCGGGAGTTGGTACAATGAGCAGTTCTTC. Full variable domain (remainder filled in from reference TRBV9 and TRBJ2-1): DSGVTQTPKHLITATGQRVTLRCSPRSGDLSVYWYQQSLDQGLQFLIQYYNGEERAKGNILERFSAQQFPDLHSELNLSSLELGDSALYFCASSPRTSGSWYNEQFFGPGTRLTVL.